This T cell receptor (beta chain) came from a study of cytomegalovirus exposure and HLA in healthy donors. Vbeta (60) and Jbeta (13) primers were used in the PCR. TCRdb keeps only in-frame clones here, not all; method: immunoSEQ multiplex PCR. The sample data list 100,000 to 150,000 clones. The CDR3 is 14 amino acids. Germline assignment: CDR1 SGHDT and CDR2 YYEEEE. The V gene lost 0 bases and the J gene lost 10 bases, with 11 bases spanning the gap. The study's findings and limits: Rare TCR sequences predominated, though certain public TCRs were found in many donors. A missense variant in DCLRE1C was later tied to TCR beta V- and J-gene trimming. In the analysis, some V segments, TRBV6-2 and TRBV6-3 included, were excluded as indistinguishable.

A word on this clone: Its cognate antigen is unknown.

Sequenced material: PBMCs. This TCR derives from a woman aged 40 to 49 in good health and CMV-seronegative. This rearrangement joins TRBV5-6 to TRBJ1-6, with D possibly matching TRBD1 (6 bases). The CDR3: CASSLGQGLSPLHF. The CDR3 DNA reads TGTGCCAGCAGCTTGGGGCAGGGGCTGTCACCCCTCCACTTT.